This TCR beta chain was captured by sequencing in a study of T cell responses to AZD1222 COVID-19 vaccine. A word on this clone: Its antigen is not identified.

Assay: immunoSEQ multiplex PCR; the TCRdb copy retains only in-frame clones and omits some. The sample includes around 140,000 clones. Trimming stripped 4 bases from V and 4 bases from J, with 17 bases between. Germline V gives CDR1 MGHRA, CDR2 YSYEKL. The length of the CDR3 is 15 residues. Points from the study as a whole: When two AZD1222 doses had been given, Spike-specific TCR breadth and depth rose.

The receptor was isolated from an adult in good health. The chain recombines TRBV4-1 with TRBJ2-7, with D hard to call. Sequencing input: peripheral blood. This CDR3 is CASSPQGPRDYEQYF. CDR3 sequence (DNA): TGCGCCAGCAGCCCACAAGGCCCAAGGGATTACGAGCAGTACTTC.